This T cell receptor beta chain was sequenced during a study of blood T cell repertoires in COVID-19. Overall study context: Collection of acute and convalescent COVID-19 samples took place in the United States, Italy and Spain.

Repertoires were generated with immunoSEQ multiplex PCR, while TCRdb's copy carries only in-frame clones and drops some. This table holds 50,000 to 60,000 clones, around 87% found once. Germline CDR1 and CDR2: SGHNT and YYREEE (reference sequence). The V gene end was trimmed by 4 bases and the J gene end by 4 bases; junction bases not matched to a gene: 3. The CDR3 has 14 amino acids. The chain joins TRBV5-4 to TRBJ2-2; 8 bases match TRBD2. Sequencing input: peripheral blood. The receptor comes from a human donor with active COVID-19. The donor label of this sample is uncertain. The CDR3, as DNA: TGTGCCAGCAGCCAAGGACTAGCCACCGGGGAGCTGTTTTTT. Its translation is CASSQGLATGELFF.